Following are 5 T cell receptor beta chains from one sample sequenced in a study of cytomegalovirus exposure and HLA in healthy donors. Primers included in the PCR were 60 Vbeta and 13 Jbeta primers. Produced via immunoSEQ multiplex PCR; TCRdb's table is partial and in-frame only. The sample carries about 98,000 clones, about 74% recorded once. What was sequenced was PBMCs. The receptors shown here come from a male donor in good health and CMV-seronegative.

The rearrangement links TRBV6-5 to TRBJ1-4; TRBD1 matches 10 bases. This CDR3 has 15 amino acids. The trim removed 5 bases at V and 6 bases at J, leaving 6 bases unmatched. Germline CDR1 reads MNHEY; CDR2 reads SVGAGI. CDR3 sequence (DNA): TGTGCCAGCAGTCGGCCCGGGACAGGGGATGAAAAACTGTTTTTT. Its translation is CASSRPGTGDEKLFF.

V gene TRBV19 combines with J gene TRBJ1-5, with 12 bases lining up with TRBD1. Germline trimming cut 4 bases from V and 5 bases from J; bases unmatched to any gene: 6. Germline V gene sequence: CDR1 LNHDA, CDR2 SQIVND (reference sequence). CDR3 size: 16 residues. CDR3 in DNA: TGTGCCAGTAGTACCCGGGACAGGGGGCTGCATCAGCCCCAGCATTTT. Its protein product is CASSTRDRGLHQPQHF. The whole variable domain, filled in from reference TRBV19 and TRBJ1-5, reads DGGITQSPKYLFRKEGQNVTLSCEQNLNHDAMYWYRQDPGQGLRLIYYSQIVNDFQKGDIAEGYSVSREKKESFPLTVTSAQKNPTAFYLCASSTRDRGLHQPQHFGDGTRLSIL.

The V gene is TRBV28, the J gene TRBJ2-5; 16 bases map to TRBD2. After removal of 7 bases from V and 5 bases from J, the junction contained 13 bases not matched to a gene. Per the germline V gene, CDR1 is MDHEN and CDR2 is SYDVKM. The CDR3 is made up of 18 amino acids. CDR3 DNA sequence: TGTGCCAGCACCCCGGCAGGGACTAGCGGGAGGGCCATTGAGACCCAGTACTTC. Its translation is CASTPAGTSGRAIETQYF.

The CDR3 region has the DNA TGTGGACTAATAGTGGGGACAGGGCAAAGTGGAAACACCATATATTTT. Translated, it gives CGLIVGTGQSGNTIYF. The chain uses TRBV30 and TRBJ1-3, with 9 bases fitting TRBD1. Germline CDR1 GTSNPN, CDR2 SVGIG (reference sequence). The CDR3 sequence is 16 residues long. The whole variable domain, remainder taken from reference TRBV30 and TRBJ1-3, is SQTIHQWPATLVQPVGSPLSLECTVEGTSNPNLYWYRQAAGRGLQLLFYSVGIGQISSEVPQNLSASRPQDRQFILSSKKLLLSDSGFYLCGLIVGTGQSGNTIYFGEGSWLTVV.

The chain joins TRBV28 to TRBJ2-7; 9 bases are shared with TRBD2. In germline, CDR1 is MDHEN, CDR2 SYDVKM. The CDR3 has 15 amino acids. The V and J ends lost 5 bases and 2 bases, in that order; junction bases with no gene match: 7. Here the CDR3 DNA reads TGTGCCAGCAGTCCAAGGACTAGCGCTGCCTACGAGCAGTACTTC. This translates into CASSPRTSAAYEQYF.